The following is a T cell receptor (beta chain) sequence with its context. The sample belongs to a study of blood T cell repertoires in COVID-19. Across the study: Material from acute and convalescent COVID-19 was sourced from the United States, Italy and Spain. The analysed material was cDNA or gDNA that came from T cells, B-cell-depleted T cells, or PBMCs.

The ends lost 0 bases at V and 2 bases at J; junction bases unmatched: 10. The CDR3 length is 17 residues. The V gene's germline CDR1 is SGHAT and CDR2 FQNNGV. Original handling: Nucleated cell counts were estimated from reference gene primer amplification. Clones were read by immunoSEQ multiplex PCR, and TCRdb kept only the in-frame ones, dropping some. V and J calls and clone size follow that table, whereas D and trimming were derived from the DNA. The data show roughly 150,000 clones, over 70% seen once. Material for sequencing was peripheral blood. The TCR was taken from a man between 60 and 70 years old with acute or convalescent COVID-19. The rearrangement uses TRBV11-2 and TRBJ2-7, with TRBD1 matching over 7 bases. The CDR3 DNA sequence: TGTGCCAGCAGCTTAGATGCGTGGGCCAGGGGGACCTACGAGCAGTACTTC. As protein: CASSLDAWARGTYEQYF.